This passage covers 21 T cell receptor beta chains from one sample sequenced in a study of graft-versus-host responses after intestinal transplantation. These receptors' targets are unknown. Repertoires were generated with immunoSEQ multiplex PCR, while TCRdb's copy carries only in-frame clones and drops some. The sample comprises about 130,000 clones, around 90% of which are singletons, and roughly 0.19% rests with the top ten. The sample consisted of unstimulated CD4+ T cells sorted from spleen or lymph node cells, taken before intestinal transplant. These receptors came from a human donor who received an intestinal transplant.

Here the CDR3 DNA reads TGTGCCAGCAGCCAAGGGACTAGCGGGAGGGCCGGGAGAGAGACCCAGTACTTC. This encodes CASSQGTSGRAGRETQYF. This chain connects TRBV4-2 to TRBJ2-5, with 15 positions matching TRBD2. V lost 1 base and J lost 4; bases outside the gene matches: 7. Per germline, CDR1 LGHNA and CDR2 YNFKEQ. The CDR3 extends over 18 amino acids.

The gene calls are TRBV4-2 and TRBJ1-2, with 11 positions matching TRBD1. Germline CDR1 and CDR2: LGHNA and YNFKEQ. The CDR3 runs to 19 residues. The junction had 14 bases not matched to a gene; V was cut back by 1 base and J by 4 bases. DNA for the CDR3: TGTGCCAGCAGCCAAGTGACCCAAGGACAGGGGGCTTGGGTCTATGGCTACACCTTC. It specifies CASSQVTQGQGAWVYGYTF.

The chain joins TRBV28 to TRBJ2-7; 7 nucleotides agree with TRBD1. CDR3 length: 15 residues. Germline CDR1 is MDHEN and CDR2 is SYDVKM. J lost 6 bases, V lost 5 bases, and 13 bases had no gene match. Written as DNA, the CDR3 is TGTGCCAGCAGTGCCTCCCTGGCAGGGGGAGTCGAGCAGTACTTC. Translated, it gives CASSASLAGGVEQYF.

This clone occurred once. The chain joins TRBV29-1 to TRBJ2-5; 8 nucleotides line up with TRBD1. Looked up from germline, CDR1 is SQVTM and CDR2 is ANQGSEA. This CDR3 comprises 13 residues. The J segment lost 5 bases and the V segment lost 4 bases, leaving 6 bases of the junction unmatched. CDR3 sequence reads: CSVAQGVGETQYF. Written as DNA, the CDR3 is TGCAGCGTTGCACAGGGGGTCGGGGAGACCCAGTACTTC.

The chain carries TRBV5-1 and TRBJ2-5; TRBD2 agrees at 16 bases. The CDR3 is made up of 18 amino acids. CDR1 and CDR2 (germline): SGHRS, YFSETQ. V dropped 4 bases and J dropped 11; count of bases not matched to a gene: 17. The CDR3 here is CASSRRLPGTSGRGEQYF. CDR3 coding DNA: TGCGCCAGCAGCCGCCGTCTCCCCGGGACTAGCGGGAGGGGAGAGCAGTACTTC.

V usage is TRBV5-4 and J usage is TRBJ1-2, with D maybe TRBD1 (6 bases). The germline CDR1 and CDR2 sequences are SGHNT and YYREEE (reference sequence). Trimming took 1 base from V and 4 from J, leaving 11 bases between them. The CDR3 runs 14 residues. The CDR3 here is CASSLQGPGYGYTF. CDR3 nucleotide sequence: TGTGCCAGCAGCTTGCAGGGGCCGGGCTATGGCTACACCTTC. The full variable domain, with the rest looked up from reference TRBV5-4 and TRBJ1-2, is ETGVTQSPTHLIKTRGQQVTLRCSSQSGHNTVSWYQQALGQGPQFIFQYYREEENGRGNFPPRFSGLQFPNYSSELNVNALELDDSALYLCASSLQGPGYGYTFGSGTRLTVV.

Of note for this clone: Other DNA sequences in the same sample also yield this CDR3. DNA for the CDR3: TGTGCCAGCAGCACAAGGACAGGGGGCTACGAGCAGTACTTC. Encoded protein: CASSTRTGGYEQYF. This rearrangement joins TRBV7-2 to TRBJ2-7; 10 bases are shared with TRBD1. Germline lookup yields CDR1 SGHTA and CDR2 FQGNSA. V lost 5 bases, J lost 3 bases, and 4 bases stayed unmatched. The length of the CDR3 is 14 residues.

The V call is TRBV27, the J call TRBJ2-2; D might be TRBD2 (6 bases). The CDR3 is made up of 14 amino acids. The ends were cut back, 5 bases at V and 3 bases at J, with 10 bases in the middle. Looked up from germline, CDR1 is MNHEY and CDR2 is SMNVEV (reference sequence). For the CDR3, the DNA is TGTGCCAGCAGTGCCGGAGGGTACACCGGGGAGCTGTTTTTT. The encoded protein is CASSAGGYTGELFF.

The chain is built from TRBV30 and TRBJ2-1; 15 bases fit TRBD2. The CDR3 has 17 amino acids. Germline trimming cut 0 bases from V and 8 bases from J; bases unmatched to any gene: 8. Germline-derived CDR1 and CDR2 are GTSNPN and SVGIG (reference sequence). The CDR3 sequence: CAWSVTRTSGRGDEQFF. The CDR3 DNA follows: TGTGCCTGGAGTGTAACTCGGACTAGCGGGAGGGGTGATGAGCAGTTCTTC.

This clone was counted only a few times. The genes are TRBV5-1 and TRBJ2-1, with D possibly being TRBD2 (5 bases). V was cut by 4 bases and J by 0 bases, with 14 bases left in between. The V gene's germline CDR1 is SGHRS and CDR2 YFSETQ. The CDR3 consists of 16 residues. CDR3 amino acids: CASSKESGSSYNEQFF. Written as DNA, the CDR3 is TGCGCCAGCAGCAAGGAGAGCGGCTCCTCCTACAATGAGCAGTTCTTC.

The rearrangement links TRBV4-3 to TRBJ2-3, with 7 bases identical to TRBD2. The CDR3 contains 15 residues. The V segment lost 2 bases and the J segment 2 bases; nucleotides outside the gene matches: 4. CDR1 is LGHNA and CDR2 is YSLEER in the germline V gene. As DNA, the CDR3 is TGCGCCAGCAGCCAACGGGGGGAGTTCACAGATACGCAGTATTTT. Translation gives CASSQRGEFTDTQYF.

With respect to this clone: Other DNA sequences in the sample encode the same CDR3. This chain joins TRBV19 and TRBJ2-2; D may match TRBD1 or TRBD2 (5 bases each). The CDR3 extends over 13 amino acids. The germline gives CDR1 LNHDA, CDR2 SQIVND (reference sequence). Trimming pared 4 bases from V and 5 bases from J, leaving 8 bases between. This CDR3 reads CASSTGRTGELFF. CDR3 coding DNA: TGTGCCAGTAGTACGGGACGGACCGGGGAGCTGTTTTTT.

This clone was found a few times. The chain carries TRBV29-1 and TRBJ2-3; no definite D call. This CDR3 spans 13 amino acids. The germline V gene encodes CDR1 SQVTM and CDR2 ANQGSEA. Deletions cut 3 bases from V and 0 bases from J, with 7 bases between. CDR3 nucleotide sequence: TGCAGCGTTGAGCGAGCAAGCACAGATACGCAGTATTTT. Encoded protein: CSVERASTDTQYF.

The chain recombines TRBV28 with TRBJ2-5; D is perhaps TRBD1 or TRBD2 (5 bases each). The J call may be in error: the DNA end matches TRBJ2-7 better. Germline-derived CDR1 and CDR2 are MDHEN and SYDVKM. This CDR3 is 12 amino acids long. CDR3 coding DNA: TGTGCCAGTCGCGTGGGGGTCTACGAGCAGTACTTC. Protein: CASRVGVYEQYF.

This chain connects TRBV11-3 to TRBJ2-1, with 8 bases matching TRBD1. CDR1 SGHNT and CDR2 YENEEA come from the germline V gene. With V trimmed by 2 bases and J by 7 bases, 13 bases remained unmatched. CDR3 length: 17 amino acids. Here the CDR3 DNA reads TGTGCCAGCAGCTTATCGGGCGGGACAGGAGGGTTGAATGAGCAGTTCTTC. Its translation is CASSLSGGTGGLNEQFF.

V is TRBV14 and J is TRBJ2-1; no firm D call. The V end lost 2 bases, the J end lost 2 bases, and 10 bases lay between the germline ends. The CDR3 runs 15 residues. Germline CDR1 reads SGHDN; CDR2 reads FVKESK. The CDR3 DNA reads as TGTGCCAGCAGCCAACCGGACGGCCCCTACAATGAGCAGTTCTTC. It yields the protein CASSQPDGPYNEQFF.

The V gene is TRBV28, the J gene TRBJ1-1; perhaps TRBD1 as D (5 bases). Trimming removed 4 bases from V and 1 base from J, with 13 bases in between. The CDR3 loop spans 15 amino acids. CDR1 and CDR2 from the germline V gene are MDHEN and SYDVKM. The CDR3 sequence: CASSSHSGPNTEAFF. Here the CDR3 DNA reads TGTGCCAGCAGTTCTCACTCGGGACCGAACACTGAAGCTTTCTTT.

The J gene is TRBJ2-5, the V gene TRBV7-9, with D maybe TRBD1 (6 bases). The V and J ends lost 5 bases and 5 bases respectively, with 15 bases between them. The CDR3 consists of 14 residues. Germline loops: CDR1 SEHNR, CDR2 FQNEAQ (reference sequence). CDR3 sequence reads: CASSPGQSGETQYF. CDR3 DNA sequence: TGTGCCAGCAGCCCCGGACAGTCAGGGGAGACCCAGTACTTC.

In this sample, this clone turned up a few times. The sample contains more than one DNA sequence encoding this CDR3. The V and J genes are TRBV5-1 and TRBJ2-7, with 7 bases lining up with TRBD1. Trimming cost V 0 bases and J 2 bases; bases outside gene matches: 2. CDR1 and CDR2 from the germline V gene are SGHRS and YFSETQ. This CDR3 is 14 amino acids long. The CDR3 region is CASSLGQGAYEQYF. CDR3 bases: TGCGCCAGCAGCTTGGGCCAGGGGGCCTACGAGCAGTACTTC. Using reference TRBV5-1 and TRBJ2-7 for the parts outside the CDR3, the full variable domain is KAGVTQTPRYLIKTRGQQVTLSCSPISGHRSVSWYQQTPGQGLQFLFEYFSETQRNKGNFPGRFSGRQFSNSRSEMNVSTLELGDSALYLCASSLGQGAYEQYFGPGTRLTVT.

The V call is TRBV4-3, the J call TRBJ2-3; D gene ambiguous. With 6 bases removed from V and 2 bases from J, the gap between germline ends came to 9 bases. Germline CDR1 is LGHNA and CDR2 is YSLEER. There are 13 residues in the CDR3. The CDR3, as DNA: TGCGCCAGCAGTCACGGATACACAGATACGCAGTATTTT. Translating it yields CASSHGYTDTQYF.

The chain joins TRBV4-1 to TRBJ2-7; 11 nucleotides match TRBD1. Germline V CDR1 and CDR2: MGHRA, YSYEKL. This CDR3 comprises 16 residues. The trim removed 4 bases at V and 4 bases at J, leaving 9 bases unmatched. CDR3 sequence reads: CASSRTPGQGVYEQYF. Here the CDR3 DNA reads TGCGCCAGCAGCCGGACACCGGGACAGGGGGTTTACGAGCAGTACTTC.